These T cell receptor beta chains were read from a single sample in a study of shared clonotypes between healthy human individuals. Profiled with immunoSEQ multiplex PCR; TCRdb holds only in-frame clones, not every one. There are about 870,000 clones in the sample; 80% to 95% occur only once, and approximately 25% lies in the top ten. The sequencing sample was made of naive CD8+ T cells sorted from blood. The receptors here all came from a man aged 25 to 40 in good health. The CDR3 runs from the conserved cysteine through the conserved F or W. The order of the fields is J gene, CDR3 length, V gene, CDR3 protein.

J gene: TRBJ2-7; CDR3 length: 13; V gene: TRBV6-5; CDR3 protein: CASISGTTYEQYF
J gene: TRBJ2-5; CDR3 length: 15; V gene: TRBV4-1; CDR3 protein: CASSHPGQSQETQYF
J gene: TRBJ2-1; CDR3 length: 11; V gene: TRBV2; CDR3 protein: CASSEVHEQFF
J gene: TRBJ2-1; CDR3 length: 13; V gene: TRBV10-1; CDR3 protein: CASSEKPYNEQFF
J gene: TRBJ2-5; CDR3 length: 13; V gene: TRBV27; CDR3 protein: CASSLRRWETQYF
J gene: TRBJ2-7; CDR3 length: 14; V gene: TRBV7-6; CDR3 protein: CASSLERGAYEQYF
J gene: TRBJ2-5; CDR3 length: 13; V gene: TRBV2; CDR3 protein: CASSGGLQETQYF
J gene: TRBJ1-5; CDR3 length: 15; V gene: TRBV7-9; CDR3 protein: CASSLAGGSVQPQHF
J gene: TRBJ2-1; CDR3 length: 17; V gene: TRBV7-9; CDR3 protein: CASSFDSTGRFDNEQFF
J gene: TRBJ2-7; CDR3 length: 15; V gene: TRBV10-3; CDR3 protein: CAISDGGARIGEQYF
J gene: TRBJ2-2; CDR3 length: 14; V gene: TRBV30; CDR3 protein: CAGSGNENTGELFF
J gene: TRBJ2-5; CDR3 length: 15; V gene: TRBV7-9; CDR3 protein: CASSLRGRGQETQYF
J gene: TRBJ2-7; CDR3 length: 13; V gene: TRBV11-2; CDR3 protein: CASIGGHTYEQYF
J gene: TRBJ2-7; CDR3 length: 16; V gene: TRBV6-5; CDR3 protein: CASSYGGTGHYYEQYF
J gene: TRBJ2-7; CDR3 length: 14; V gene: TRBV5-6; CDR3 protein: CASSLGKYSYEQYF
J gene: TRBJ2-1; CDR3 length: 15; V gene: TRBV6-6; CDR3 protein: CASNKLQGSYNEQFF
J gene: TRBJ2-1; CDR3 length: 15; V gene: TRBV9; CDR3 protein: CASSASGSLHNEQFF
J gene: TRBJ2-7; CDR3 length: 15; V gene: TRBV27; CDR3 protein: CASRKPLGTAYEQYF
J gene: TRBJ2-7; CDR3 length: 15; V gene: TRBV5-4; CDR3 protein: CASSFGPSSPSEQYF
J gene: TRBJ2-1; CDR3 length: 15; V gene: TRBV4-1; CDR3 protein: CASSQGQSSYNEQFF
J gene: TRBJ2-2; CDR3 length: 14; V gene: TRBV10-3; CDR3 protein: CAISESENTGELFF
J gene: TRBJ2-7; CDR3 length: 15; V gene: TRBV27; CDR3 protein: CASSQTQVTFVEQYF
J gene: TRBJ2-7; CDR3 length: 14; V gene: TRBV4-3; CDR3 protein: CASSQEGFSYEQYF
J gene: TRBJ2-1; CDR3 length: 15; V gene: TRBV27; CDR3 protein: CASRGGLATYNEQFF
J gene: TRBJ2-2; CDR3 length: 16; V gene: TRBV27; CDR3 protein: CASNEYNRANTGELFF
J gene: TRBJ2-3; CDR3 length: 17; V gene: TRBV14; CDR3 protein: CASSQDIGRGKADTQYF
J gene: TRBJ2-5; CDR3 length: 12; V gene: TRBV13; CDR3 protein: CASRTRQETQYF
J gene: TRBJ2-2; CDR3 length: 16; V gene: TRBV7-2; CDR3 protein: CASSFPPGQKTGELFF
J gene: TRBJ2-1; CDR3 length: 15; V gene: TRBV25-1; CDR3 protein: CASSDSGTVHNEQFF
J gene: TRBJ2-7; CDR3 length: 15; V gene: TRBV28; CDR3 protein: CASSPRLRGLDEQYF
J gene: TRBJ2-7; CDR3 length: 13; V gene: TRBV25-1; CDR3 protein: CASTSGQDYEQYF
J gene: TRBJ2-5; CDR3 length: 15; V gene: TRBV6-5; CDR3 protein: CASSVGTGAEETQYF
J gene: TRBJ2-1; CDR3 length: 14; V gene: TRBV28; CDR3 protein: CASSLSLGPNEQFF
J gene: TRBJ1-1; CDR3 length: 14; V gene: TRBV7-2; CDR3 protein: CASSLAGGNTEAFF
J gene: TRBJ2-7; CDR3 length: 13; V gene: TRBV7-9; CDR3 protein: CASSLDDSYEQYF
J gene: TRBJ1-1; CDR3 length: 18; V gene: TRBV4-3; CDR3 protein: CASSQSRGPQNLNTEAFF
J gene: TRBJ2-7; CDR3 length: 13; V gene: TRBV10-3; CDR3 protein: CAISESSNYEQYF
J gene: TRBJ2-2; CDR3 length: 17; V gene: TRBV28; CDR3 protein: CASSPEGRSENTGELFF